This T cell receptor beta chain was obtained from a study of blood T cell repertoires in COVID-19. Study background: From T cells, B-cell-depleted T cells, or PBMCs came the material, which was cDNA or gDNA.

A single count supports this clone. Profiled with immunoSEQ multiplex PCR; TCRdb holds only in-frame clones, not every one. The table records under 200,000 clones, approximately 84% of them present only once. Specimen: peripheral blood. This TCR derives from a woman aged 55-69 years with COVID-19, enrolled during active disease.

CDR3: CASSERVGSQAPLHF. The DNA for the CDR3 is TGTGCCAGCAGTGAAAGGGTAGGGAGTCAGGCACCCCTCCACTTT. The chain has TRBV2 and TRBJ1-6; the D is unclear. V lost 2 bases and J 11 bases, leaving 16 bases between the germline ends. Germline lookup yields CDR1 SNHLY and CDR2 FYNNEI. This CDR3 is built from 15 residues. Combining the CDR3 with reference TRBV2 and TRBJ1-6 gives the whole variable domain EPEVTQTPSHQVTQMGQEVILRCVPISNHLYFYWYRQILGQKVEFLVSFYNNEISEKSEIFDDQFSVERPDGSNFTLKIRSTKLEDSAMYFCASSERVGSQAPLHFGNGTRLTVT.